Listed below are T cell receptor beta chains from one sample, sequenced in a study of OX40 agonist ivuxolimab in advanced cancers. The data were produced by immunoSEQ multiplex PCR, yet TCRdb's version contains in-frame clones alone and is incomplete. The sample yields about 64,000 clones, about nine tenths seen once. Sequenced here: CD4+ or CD8+ T cells sorted from blood, sampled in a trial of the OX40 agonist ivuxolimab. Receptors originate from an adult with an advanced solid tumor such as melanoma, head and neck, liver or kidney cancer. Both conserved end residues are part of each CDR3. The D gene is left open where the match is weak. Not all rows give a size; the values are once, few, many and, for expanded clones, a class.

>TRBV7-9|-|TRBJ1-1|-
TGTGCCAGCAGCTTAGTTGGGGGTAACACTGAAGCTTTCTTT
CASSLVGGNTEAFF
>TRBV4-3|-|TRBJ2-1|-
TGCGCCAGCAGCCAAGCGGGGGTCGGTCCCTACAATGAGCAGTTCTTC
CASSQAGVGPYNEQFF
>TRBV10-3|-|TRBJ2-3|-
TGTGCCATCAGTGAGTTAGGGGATAGCACAGATACGCAGTATTTT
CAISELGDSTDTQYF
>TRBV30|-|TRBJ2-1|-
TGTGCCTGGACCAGGTGGAGCTCCTACAATGAGCAGTTCTTC
CAWTRWSSYNEQFF
>TRBV9|-|TRBJ2-3|-
TGTGCCAGCAGCGTAGACCCGGACTACCCCGGGTGGGATACGCAGTATTTT
CASSVDPDYPGWDTQYF
>TRBV18|-|TRBJ1-2|few
TGTGCCAGCTCACCTCGATGGAGGGATGGCTACACCTTC
CASSPRWRDGYTF
>TRBV30|-|TRBJ2-7|once
TGTGCCTGGAGGGGGGCAATAGGGTGGCGGTTC
CAWRGAIGWRF
>TRBV23-1|TRBD1|TRBJ1-5|-
TGCGCCAGCAGTCAAGAACAGGGGCCGTTGGTTTTTTGCAATCAGCCCCAGCATTTT
CASSQEQGPLVFCNQPQHF
>TRBV9|-|TRBJ2-1|-
TGTGCCAGCAGCCCCTTCCAAGGGGGATGGGAGCAGTTCTTC
CASSPFQGGWEQFF
>TRBV7-9|TRBD1|TRBJ2-1|-
TGTGCCAGCAGCTCTCCGGGACAGGGATACAATGAGCAGTTCTTC
CASSSPGQGYNEQFF
>TRBV10-3|-|TRBJ1-2|-
TGTGCCATCAGTGGTGTGGGAGGCGGCTACACCTTC
CAISGVGGGYTF
>TRBV6-5|-|TRBJ1-1|-
TGTGCCAGCAGTTATAACGAGGGTGGCACTGAAGCTTTCTTT
CASSYNEGGTEAFF
>TRBV18|-|TRBJ2-7|-
TGTGCCAGCTCACCACCGACCTCTCTGGGAGAGCAGTACTTC
CASSPPTSLGEQYF
>TRBV7-2|-|TRBJ2-2|-
TGTGCCAGCAGCTTAACGGGGGAGCCCACCGGGGAGCTGTTTTTT
CASSLTGEPTGELFF
>TRBV7-2|-|TRBJ2-6|-
TGTGCCAGCAGCTTAGACAGTTCCGGGGCCAACGTCCTGACTTTC
CASSLDSSGANVLTF
>TRBV7-2|-|TRBJ2-1|-
TGTGCCAGCAGCTTAGATTTGCGGGAATACAATGAGCAGTTCTTC
CASSLDLREYNEQFF
>TRBV27|-|TRBJ1-1|-
TGTGCCAGCAGTTTAAGTCCCCACAGGTTTAGCACTGAAGCTTTCTTT
CASSLSPHRFSTEAFF
>TRBV5-4|-|TRBJ2-1|once
TGTGCCAGCAGCTTGGGAATGCTGGGGATCTCGAATGAGCAGTTCTTC
CASSLGMLGISNEQFF
>TRBV14|-|TRBJ2-7|-
TGTGCCAGCAGCCAAGGATTTCAATACGAGCAGTACTTC
CASSQGFQYEQYF
>TRBV10-3|TRBD1|TRBJ1-3|-
TGTGCCATCACTGCGGGACAGGGAGGAAACACCATATATTTT
CAITAGQGGNTIYF
>TRBV28|-|TRBJ2-1|-
TGTGCCAGCGGATCAATGGTACGTCTGGGGGATGAGCAGTTCTTC
CASGSMVRLGDEQFF
>TRBV19|TRBD2|TRBJ2-1|once
TGTGCCAGTAGTATAGCCCTAGCGGGAGGCGTGGGTGAGCAGTTCTTC
CASSIALAGGVGEQFF
>TRBV30|-|TRBJ2-6|-
TGTGCCTGGAGAAACTCTGGGGCCAACGTCCTGACTTTC
CAWRNSGANVLTF